These 32 T cell receptor beta chains share one sample of origin, sequenced in a study of shared clonotypes between healthy human individuals. Data came from immunoSEQ multiplex PCR; TCRdb stores just in-frame clones and leaves some out. The table records 450,000 to 650,000 clones, around three quarters of them present only once. Sequenced input: PBMCs. All receptors come from a woman aged 40 to 50 in good health. Some clones in this sample may be carry-over from other donors' samples.

Many counts were recorded for this clone. The chain is built from TRBV6-6 and TRBJ2-1, with D possibly called TRBD1 or TRBD2 (6 bases each). V lost 4 bases and J lost 11, with 15 bases in between. Germline V lookup: CDR1 MNHNY, CDR2 SVGAGI (reference sequence). The CDR3 sequence is 13 residues long. The CDR3 coding sequence is TGTGCCAGCAGTTCCACAAGGGGGGCCCAGCAGTTCTTC. Protein product: CASSSTRGAQQFF.

This clone was picked up many times. Other nucleotide sequences in the sample specify the same CDR3. The chain couples TRBV6-4 to TRBJ2-2, with unresolved D. Germline V gene lookup returns CDR1 MRHNA and CDR2 SNTAGT. V was pared by 2 bases and J by 3 bases, with 4 bases between. The CDR3 length is 13 residues. CDR3 sequence: CASSDRDTGELFF. The CDR3 region has the DNA TGTGCCAGCAGTGACAGGGACACCGGGGAGCTGTTTTTT.

The chain joins TRBV7-9 to TRBJ2-7; D is perhaps TRBD1 or TRBD2 (5 bases each). V was cut by 5 bases and J by 2 bases, with 13 bases left in between. The CDR3 covers 14 residues. The V gene's germline CDR1 is SEHNR and CDR2 FQNEAQ (reference sequence). The CDR3 spells CASSPRDGPYEQYF. The CDR3, as DNA: TGTGCCAGCAGCCCCCGGGACGGACCCTACGAGCAGTACTTC.

The chain combines TRBV5-1 with TRBJ2-7; TRBD2 matches 13 bases. This CDR3 is 15 amino acids long. Trimming removed 4 bases from V and 3 bases from J; junction bases left unmatched: 4. The germline V gene encodes CDR1 SGHRS and CDR2 YFSETQ. CDR3 coding DNA: TGCGCCAGCAGCCGAGGACTAGCGGGGGTCTACGAGCAGTACTTC. Encoded protein: CASSRGLAGVYEQYF. The full variable domain, its missing parts supplied by reference TRBV5-1 and TRBJ2-7, is KAGVTQTPRYLIKTRGQQVTLSCSPISGHRSVSWYQQTPGQGLQFLFEYFSETQRNKGNFPGRFSGRQFSNSRSEMNVSTLELGDSALYLCASSRGLAGVYEQYFGPGTRLTVT.

This chain uses TRBV6-1 with TRBJ1-3; possible D gene TRBD1, 5 bases. Trimming pared 3 bases from V and 0 bases from J, leaving 6 bases between. CDR3 length: 14 residues. Germline CDR1 MNHNS, CDR2 SASEGT. The CDR3 here is CASSEQGSGNTIYF. The CDR3 DNA is TGTGCCAGCAGTGAGCAGGGCTCTGGAAACACCATATATTTT.

This clone was observed a single time. The rearrangement links TRBV5-4 to TRBJ2-5; D not certain. This CDR3 spans 15 amino acids. The V gene's germline CDR1 is SGHNT and CDR2 YYREEE (reference sequence). Between the trimmed V and J ends, which lost 0 bases and 5 bases, there was a span of 14 bases. The CDR3 DNA reads as TGTGCCAGCAGCTTGGGGACGGCGATTGTGGAGACCCAGTACTTC. Its protein is CASSLGTAIVETQYF.

The chain couples TRBV28 to TRBJ1-2; 11 bases are a match to TRBD1. The V gene's germline CDR1 is MDHEN and CDR2 SYDVKM. This CDR3 spans 19 amino acids. V shed 4 bases and J 0 bases; nucleotides not matched to a gene: 13. CDR3 DNA: TGTGCCAGCAGTTCCCCAGCAGGGACAGGGGGTCTCTCTAACTATGGCTACACCTTC. Amino acids: CASSSPAGTGGLSNYGYTF.

The V call is TRBV28, the J call TRBJ2-7; 11 bases are a match to TRBD1. V lost 7 bases to trimming and J lost 5 bases; unmatched junction nucleotides: 4. Germline CDR1 is MDHEN and CDR2 is SYDVKM. CDR3 length equals 13 residues. DNA for the CDR3: TGTGCCAGCAACGGACAGGGGGCTCACGAGCAGTACTTC. This gives the protein CASNGQGAHEQYF. Full variable domain (missing parts from reference TRBV28 and TRBJ2-7): DVKVTQSSRYLVKRTGEKVFLECVQDMDHENMFWYRQDPGLGLRLIYFSYDVKMKEKGDIPEGYSVSREKKERFSLILESASTNQTSMYLCASNGQGAHEQYFGPGTRLTVT.

Of note for this clone: Other nucleotide sequences in the sample specify the same CDR3. V gene TRBV5-1 combines with J gene TRBJ2-7; weak D call: TRBD1 (6 bases). This CDR3 is 14 amino acids long. V dropped 4 bases and J dropped 2 bases, with 13 bases sitting between them. Germline CDR1 is SGHRS and CDR2 is YFSETQ. The CDR3 reads CASSPSTGAYEQYF. As DNA, the CDR3 is TGCGCCAGCAGCCCCTCGACAGGAGCCTACGAGCAGTACTTC.

The chain is built from TRBV7-8 and TRBJ1-5, with a tentative D call TRBD1 (5 bases). The CDR3 is 15 amino acids. V was trimmed by 1 base and J by 3 bases, leaving 10 bases between them. From germline, CDR1 is SGHVS and CDR2 FQNEAQ. CDR3 nucleotide sequence: TGTGCCAGCAGCTTAGATCTGGGGGACAATCAGCCCCAGCATTTT. Translated: CASSLDLGDNQPQHF.

The chain joins TRBV5-1 to TRBJ2-7, with 8 bases that match TRBD1. CDR1 is SGHRS and CDR2 is YFSETQ in the germline V gene. This CDR3 has 13 amino acids. The V segment lost 2 bases and the J segment 5 bases; nucleotides outside the gene matches: 3. This CDR3 is CASSFSTGDEQYF. The CDR3 DNA sequence: TGCGCCAGCAGCTTCTCGACAGGGGACGAGCAGTACTTC. The variable domain in full, with the rest retrieved from reference TRBV5-1 and TRBJ2-7, is KAGVTQTPRYLIKTRGQQVTLSCSPISGHRSVSWYQQTPGQGLQFLFEYFSETQRNKGNFPGRFSGRQFSNSRSEMNVSTLELGDSALYLCASSFSTGDEQYFGPGTRLTVT.

This clone has a handful of counts. This likely came from a read error, as a far larger clone is one base away. The genes are TRBV27 and TRBJ1-1, with a weak D call TRBD1 (6 bases). This CDR3 spans 16 amino acids. Trimming pared 4 bases from V and 1 base from J, leaving 16 bases between. Per germline, CDR1 MNHEY and CDR2 SMNVEV (reference sequence). The CDR3 sequence is CASSSPYRVQNTEAFF. For the CDR3, the DNA is TGTGCCAGCAGTTCCCCCTACAGGGTGCAGAACACTGAAGCTTTCTTT.

The chain employs TRBV4-2 and TRBJ1-2; D ambiguous. Trimming took off 1 base at V and 8 bases at J, with 14 bases between the two ends. The CDR3 runs 14 residues. CDR1 is LGHNA, CDR2 YNFKEQ, per germline. CDR3 sequence reads: CASSQGREAGGYTF. The CDR3 DNA is TGTGCCAGCAGCCAAGGGCGAGAAGCTGGGGGCTACACCTTC.

This clone appeared many times. V gene TRBV7-9 combines with J gene TRBJ2-5; D call uncertain. Trimming took off 8 bases at V and 1 base at J, with 17 bases between the two ends. CDR1 is SEHNR, CDR2 FQNEAQ, per germline (reference sequence). CDR3 length: 15 residues. This CDR3 reads CASSGLTLVQETQYF. The CDR3 DNA follows: TGTGCCAGCTCTGGCCTCACATTAGTCCAAGAGACCCAGTACTTC.

The chain links TRBV2 to TRBJ2-7, with D possibly matching TRBD2 (6 bases). Trimming took off 4 bases at V and 2 bases at J, with 21 bases between the two ends. CDR3 length equals 17 residues. CDR1 is SNHLY and CDR2 is FYNNEI in the germline V gene. The CDR3 sequence: CASSGPWDSLKTYEQYF. DNA for the CDR3: TGTGCCAGCAGTGGGCCCTGGGACTCGCTGAAAACCTACGAGCAGTACTTC. Based on the CDR3 plus reference TRBV2 and TRBJ2-7, the full variable domain is EPEVTQTPSHQVTQMGQEVILRCVPISNHLYFYWYRQILGQKVEFLVSFYNNEISEKSEIFDDQFSVERPDGSNFTLKIRSTKLEDSAMYFCASSGPWDSLKTYEQYFGPGTRLTVT.

This sequence joins TRBV2 and TRBJ1-3; unclear D gene. Germline V CDR1 and CDR2: SNHLY, FYNNEI. Trimming took off 2 bases at V and 1 base at J, with 18 bases between the two ends. The CDR3 loop spans 18 amino acids. The CDR3 protein is CASSEPHRAYNSGNTIYF. The CDR3 DNA is TGTGCCAGCAGTGAACCCCACCGGGCCTACAATTCTGGAAACACCATATATTTT. Drawing the rest from reference TRBV2 and TRBJ1-3, the complete variable domain is EPEVTQTPSHQVTQMGQEVILRCVPISNHLYFYWYRQILGQKVEFLVSFYNNEISEKSEIFDDQFSVERPDGSNFTLKIRSTKLEDSAMYFCASSEPHRAYNSGNTIYFGEGSWLTVV.

The CDR3 sequence: CASSPSSLRDTEAFF. The CDR3 region has the DNA TGTGCCAGCTCACCCTCATCGTTGAGGGACACTGAAGCTTTCTTT. J is TRBJ1-1 and V is TRBV18; D unresolved. The CDR3 totals 15 residues. Trimming removed 3 bases at V and 3 bases at J, with 14 bases between. Germline V gives CDR1 KGHSH, CDR2 LQKENI.

The J gene is TRBJ2-3, the V gene TRBV7-2; D is unclear. The V gene's germline CDR1 is SGHTA and CDR2 FQGNSA. This CDR3 is built from 15 residues. V lost 4 bases, J lost 0 bases, and 11 bases lay in between. The CDR3 DNA is TGTGCCAGCAGCTCCCGGACCCTGAGCACAGATACGCAGTATTTT. Encoded protein: CASSSRTLSTDTQYF.

This chain joins TRBV19 and TRBJ2-1; 10 bases map to TRBD2. V shed 5 bases and J 6 bases; nucleotides not matched to a gene: 4. Germline V gives CDR1 LNHDA, CDR2 SQIVND (reference sequence). The CDR3 runs 14 residues. The CDR3 DNA sequence: TGTGCCAGTAGTCCTGTAGCGGGAGGCAATGAGCAGTTCTTC. This sequence encodes CASSPVAGGNEQFF.

In the case of this clone: Other DNA sequences of this sample code for an identical CDR3. The rearrangement links TRBV7-8 to TRBJ1-1; no firm D call. In germline, CDR1 is SGHVS, CDR2 FQNEAQ. Trimming stripped 1 base from V and 1 base from J, with 7 bases between. This CDR3 is 14 amino acids long. CDR3 sequence: CASSLVSGNTEAFF. The CDR3 DNA is TGTGCCAGCAGCTTAGTTTCCGGGAACACTGAAGCTTTCTTT.

The chain is built from TRBV7-2 and TRBJ2-6, with D unclear. In germline, CDR1 is SGHTA, CDR2 FQGNSA. The CDR3 runs to 17 residues. Deletions cut 1 base from V and 0 bases from J, with 10 bases between. DNA of the CDR3: TGTGCCAGCAGCTTAGTTAGCAGGACCTCTGGGGCCAACGTCCTGACTTTC. Its translation: CASSLVSRTSGANVLTF.

The chain combines TRBV2 with TRBJ1-2; no definite D call. This CDR3 is 11 amino acids long. Germline CDR1 and CDR2: SNHLY and FYNNEI. V lost 4 bases to trimming and J lost 8 bases, with 8 bases between them. This chain's CDR3 is CASSGPDGYTF. In DNA, the CDR3 is TGTGCCAGCAGTGGCCCGGACGGCTACACCTTC.

Concerning this clone itself: Since a far larger clone is one base different, this is likely a read error. In DNA, the CDR3 is TGCGCCAGCTCGACTAGCGGGAAGGACAATAAGCAGTTCTTC. Its translation: CASSTSGKDNKQFF. This chain connects TRBV5-1 to TRBJ2-1, with TRBD2 matching over 11 bases. In germline, CDR1 is SGHRS, CDR2 YFSETQ. There are 14 residues in the CDR3.

In this sample, this clone turned up once. The gene calls are TRBV4-1 and TRBJ2-7; the D gene is possibly TRBD2 (8 bases). Trimming left V 0 bases short and J 2 bases short, with 20 bases between. CDR3 size: 18 residues. Germline CDR1 reads MGHRA; CDR2 reads YSYEKL. The CDR3 DNA reads TGCGCCAGCAGCCAAGAAGGGAGCGGGGGACAGATAACCTACGAGCAGTACTTC. It is translated as CASSQEGSGGQITYEQYF.

The sample holds many counts of this clone. This rearrangement joins TRBV11-2 to TRBJ2-7; no definite D call. Germline CDR1 is SGHAT and CDR2 is FQNNGV. The CDR3 has 14 amino acids. Trimming took 0 bases from V and 2 from J, leaving 8 bases between them. In DNA form, the CDR3 reads TGTGCCAGCAGCTTAGATAGGGCAGCCTACGAGCAGTACTTC. Translating it yields CASSLDRAAYEQYF. Full variable domain (rest looked up from reference TRBV11-2 and TRBJ2-7): EAGVAQSPRYKIIEKRQSVAFWCNPISGHATLYWYQQILGQGPKLLIQFQNNGVVDDSQLPKDRFSAERLKGVDSTLKIQPAKLEDSAVYLCASSLDRAAYEQYFGPGTRLTVT.

This chain joins TRBV7-2 and TRBJ2-1, with TRBD2 matching over 7 bases. The CDR3 consists of 13 residues. Germline CDR1 SGHTA, CDR2 FQGNSA. The J segment lost 9 bases and the V segment lost 4 bases, leaving 6 bases of the junction unmatched. The DNA for the CDR3 is TGTGCCAGCAGCTACCTACTAGCGCCTGAGCAGTTCTTC. The encoded protein is CASSYLLAPEQFF.

The CDR3 sequence: CASSSYGGGRSSGSYEQYF. The CDR3 region has the DNA TGTGCCAGCAGTTCTTATGGGGGGGGGCGTTCTAGCGGGAGTTACGAGCAGTACTTC. The gene calls are TRBV27 and TRBJ2-7, with 10 bases fitting TRBD2. The CDR3 contains 19 residues. J was trimmed by 4 bases and V by 4 bases; bases with no gene match: 19. Germline values: CDR1 MNHEY, CDR2 SMNVEV (reference sequence).

The genes are TRBV5-1 and TRBJ2-3; D may be TRBD2 (6 bases). This CDR3 has 17 residues. Looked up from germline, CDR1 is SGHRS and CDR2 is YFSETQ. V was shortened by 4 bases and J by 0 bases, with 18 bases between the two germline ends. The CDR3 DNA reads TGCGCCAGCAGCACCGGGACTGGGATTTCTAGCACAGATACGCAGTATTTT. It is translated as CASSTGTGISSTDTQYF.

This chain links TRBV28 with TRBJ2-7; D is undetermined. The CDR3 is 12 amino acids. V gave up 5 bases and J gave up 4 bases, with 9 bases separating them. Per germline, CDR1 MDHEN and CDR2 SYDVKM. CDR3 DNA: TGTGCCAGCAGTCCCCCCGGGTACGAGCAGTACTTC. It encodes CASSPPGYEQYF.

This chain connects TRBV11-3 to TRBJ2-7, with 12 bases identical to TRBD1. V lost 5 bases to trimming and J lost 7 bases; unmatched junction nucleotides: 9. This CDR3 has 15 amino acids. The germline gives CDR1 SGHNT, CDR2 YENEEA. CDR3: CASSPQGQGALEQYF. DNA of the CDR3: TGTGCCAGCAGCCCCCAGGGACAGGGGGCTTTGGAGCAGTACTTC. Using reference TRBV11-3 and TRBJ2-7 for the parts outside the CDR3, the full variable domain is EAGVVQSPRYKIIEKKQPVAFWCNPISGHNTLYWYLQNLGQGPELLIRYENEEAVDDSQLPKDRFSAERLKGVDSTLKIQPAELGDSAVYLCASSPQGQGALEQYFGPGTRLTVT.

The gene calls are TRBV5-1 and TRBJ2-3; 7 nucleotides align to TRBD1. The length of the CDR3 is 14 residues. J gave up 4 bases and V 7 bases, and 9 bases lay outside the gene matches. The germline CDR1 and CDR2 sequences are SGHRS and YFSETQ. The CDR3 bases are TGCGCCAGCGGGACAGCGTTCCTCTCAGATACGCAGTATTTT. Protein product: CASGTAFLSDTQYF.

The chain recombines TRBV5-4 with TRBJ1-5; 7 bases line up with TRBD1. Germline loops: CDR1 SGHNT, CDR2 YYREEE (reference sequence). V trimming: 4 bases; J trimming: 2 bases; junction bases outside the gene matches: 6. The CDR3 is made up of 15 amino acids. The CDR3 region has the DNA TGTGCCAGCAGCCACCGGGACAGTCGCAATCAGCCCCAGCATTTT. Translation: CASSHRDSRNQPQHF.